This TCR beta chain was sequenced for a study of cytomegalovirus exposure and HLA in healthy donors. Findings and caveats of the study: A later analysis reported that several of the most significant clusters appeared to be linked to common viral pathogens, among them Epstein-Barr virus.

V was shortened by 6 bases and J by 4 bases, with 18 bases between the two germline ends. Germline V gives CDR1 MNHNS, CDR2 SASEGT. The CDR3 has 15 residues. A multiplex PCR was run with 60 Vbeta primers and 13 Jbeta primers. Here immunoSEQ multiplex PCR was the method, and the copy in TCRdb shows in-frame clones only, minus some. The sample gives approximately 110,000 clones, 77% of which show up once; about 8.3% is in the top ten. As to this clone: The antigen is not known.

The sample taken for sequencing was PBMCs. This chain connects TRBV6-1 to TRBJ2-5; D gene ambiguous. The sequence came from a woman aged 40-49 years in good health and CMV-seropositive. The CDR3: CASSAEADRPETQYF. CDR3 coding DNA: TGTGCCAGCAGCGCCGAGGCGGATAGACCAGAGACCCAGTACTTC.